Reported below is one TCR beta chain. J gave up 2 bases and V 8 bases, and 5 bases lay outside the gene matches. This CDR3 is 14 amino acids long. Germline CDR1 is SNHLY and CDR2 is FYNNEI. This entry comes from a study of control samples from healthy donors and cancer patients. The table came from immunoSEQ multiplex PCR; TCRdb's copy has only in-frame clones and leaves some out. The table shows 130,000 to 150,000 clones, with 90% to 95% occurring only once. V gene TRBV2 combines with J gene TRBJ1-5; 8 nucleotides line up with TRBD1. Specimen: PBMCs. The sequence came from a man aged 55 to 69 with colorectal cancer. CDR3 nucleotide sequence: TGTGCCAGCGGGGCGGACAGGGGCAATCAGCCCCAGCATTTT. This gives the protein CASGADRGNQPQHF.